These 27 T cell receptor beta chains originate from one sample sequenced in a study of cytomegalovirus exposure and HLA in healthy donors. Sequenced by immunoSEQ multiplex PCR; TCRdb stores in-frame clones only, minus some. Here the sample spans 200,000 to 300,000 clones, approximately 86% being singletons. The sequenced sample consisted of PBMCs. Every receptor here comes from a woman aged 25 to 39 in good health and CMV-seropositive.

In DNA, the CDR3 is TGTGCCAACCGGACGGGACAGGCACGTCTCGAGCAGTACTTC. The encoded protein is CANRTGQARLEQYF. The chain couples TRBV19 to TRBJ2-7, with 8 positions matching TRBD1. CDR3 length equals 14 residues. Per germline, CDR1 LNHDA and CDR2 SQIVND (reference sequence). The trim removed 10 bases at V and 6 bases at J, leaving 14 bases unmatched.

The V and J genes are TRBV11-2 and TRBJ2-7; 8 nucleotides agree with TRBD2. CDR3 size: 14 residues. Germline CDR1 reads SGHAT; CDR2 reads FQNNGV. The V segment lost 3 bases and the J segment 2 bases; nucleotides outside the gene matches: 3. CDR3 sequence (DNA): TGTGCCAGCAGCTTGCTAGCGGGCCCCTACGAGCAGTACTTC. This encodes CASSLLAGPYEQYF.

V and J are TRBV5-1 and TRBJ2-7; TRBD2 is a possible D gene (5 bases). The V gene lost 2 bases and the J gene lost 7 bases, with 19 bases spanning the gap. CDR1 is SGHRS, CDR2 YFSETQ, per germline. This CDR3 contains 15 residues. CDR3 in DNA: TGCGCCAGCAGCTTCATTGGCGGTCCCCCGGGGGAGCAGTACTTC. This sequence encodes CASSFIGGPPGEQYF. The full variable domain, in which reference TRBV5-1 and TRBJ2-7 provide the parts outside the CDR3, is KAGVTQTPRYLIKTRGQQVTLSCSPISGHRSVSWYQQTPGQGLQFLFEYFSETQRNKGNFPGRFSGRQFSNSRSEMNVSTLELGDSALYLCASSFIGGPPGEQYFGPGTRLTVT.

The V call is TRBV18, the J call TRBJ2-7, with 11 bases aligning to TRBD2. Germline loops: CDR1 KGHSH, CDR2 LQKENI. The CDR3 runs to 14 residues. V lost 6 bases to trimming and J lost 3 bases; unmatched junction nucleotides: 4. The CDR3 coding sequence is TGTGCCAGCTCCCTGACTAGCGGGGACTACGAGCAGTACTTC. Encoded protein: CASSLTSGDYEQYF.

V gene TRBV7-2 combines with J gene TRBJ2-3; D perhaps matches TRBD2 (5 bases). CDR3 length: 15 residues. The germline gives CDR1 SGHTA, CDR2 FQGNSA. Between the trimmed V and J ends, which lost 1 base and 3 bases, there was a span of 11 bases. The CDR3 here is CASSLVTSGTDTQYF. The DNA for the CDR3 is TGTGCCAGCAGCTTAGTAACCAGCGGAACAGATACGCAGTATTTT.

The J gene is TRBJ1-2, the V gene TRBV19; 8 bases are shared with TRBD1. Unmatched junction bases numbered 6, after V lost 4 bases and J lost 2 bases. In germline, CDR1 is LNHDA, CDR2 SQIVND (reference sequence). The CDR3 length is 15 residues. The CDR3 is CASSKSGGPNYGYTF. As DNA, the CDR3 is TGTGCCAGTAGTAAGTCAGGGGGCCCAAACTATGGCTACACCTTC.

A word on this clone: Germline and junction disagree at one end, which may indicate a read error. The sample carries other DNA sequences with the same CDR3. The gene calls are TRBV29-1 and TRBJ2-3; D possibly corresponds to TRBD1 (5 bases). The germline CDR1 and CDR2 sequences are SQVTM and ANQGSEA. The CDR3 extends over 13 amino acids. DNA of the CDR3: TGCAGCGTTTGGGGCAGGGCGTCAGATACGCAATATTTT. This encodes CSVWGRASDTQYF.

V is TRBV6-1 and J is TRBJ1-5; D is uncertain. Germline-derived CDR1 and CDR2 are MNHNS and SASEGT. CDR3 size: 12 residues. CDR3 loop: CSYWASNQPQHF. The CDR3, as DNA: TGTTCGTACTGGGCGAGCAATCAGCCCCAGCATTTT.

The V gene is TRBV4-1, the J gene TRBJ2-7; the match to TRBD2 covers 8 bases. V shed 4 bases, J shed 1 base, and the junction held 9 bases outside the gene matches. The length of the CDR3 is 16 residues. Germline lookup yields CDR1 MGHRA and CDR2 YSYEKL. In nucleotides, the CDR3 is TGCGCCAGCAGCCTCACGGGAGGGCCTATATCCTACGAGCAGTACTTC. Translated, it gives CASSLTGGPISYEQYF.

V gene TRBV5-1 combines with J gene TRBJ2-3; 7 bases agree with TRBD2. Per germline, CDR1 SGHRS and CDR2 YFSETQ. CDR3 length equals 16 residues. The V gene end was trimmed by 1 base and the J gene end by 6 bases; junction bases not matched to a gene: 11. CDR3 DNA sequence: TGCGCCAGCAGCTTGCCTAGCGGAGGCCACACGGATACGCAGTATTTT. This translates into CASSLPSGGHTDTQYF.

The chain joins TRBV27 to TRBJ2-7; 9 bases align to TRBD1. Germline V gene data show CDR1 as MNHEY and CDR2 as SMNVEV (reference sequence). V lost 5 bases to trimming and J lost 6 bases; unmatched junction nucleotides: 8. The CDR3 contains 14 residues. In nucleotides, the CDR3 is TGTGCCAGCAGTCCTGGGACAGGGTTCCTCGAGCAGTACTTC. Its translation: CASSPGTGFLEQYF.

The chain uses TRBV5-4 and TRBJ2-1, with D perhaps matching TRBD2 (5 bases). The germline V gene has CDR1 SGHNT and CDR2 YYREEE (reference sequence). The CDR3 is 13 amino acids. V gave up 4 bases and J gave up 8 bases, with 13 bases separating them. The CDR3 loop is CASSGGPPDEQFF. The CDR3 nucleotides are TGTGCCAGCAGCGGCGGGCCCCCGGATGAGCAGTTCTTC.

This chain links TRBV29-1 with TRBJ2-1; TRBD2 is a possible D gene (6 bases). Germline V gene sequence: CDR1 SQVTM, CDR2 ANQGSEA. CDR3 size: 15 residues. Trimming shortened V by 5 bases and J by 7 bases, and 21 bases separated the two germline ends. CDR3 protein: CSVRAPLAEGNEQFF. The DNA of the CDR3 is TGCAGCGTTCGGGCCCCGTTAGCGGAAGGGAATGAGCAGTTCTTC.

This rearrangement joins TRBV4-1 to TRBJ2-7, with 7 bases aligning to TRBD2. Germline trimming cut 1 base from V and 7 bases from J; bases unmatched to any gene: 10. The V gene's germline CDR1 is MGHRA and CDR2 YSYEKL. The CDR3 extends over 15 amino acids. CDR3 DNA sequence: TGCGCCAGCAGCCAAGGTCCGCGCGAGGGAGGGGAGCAGTACTTC. It yields the protein CASSQGPREGGEQYF.

The gene calls are TRBV12-5 and TRBJ2-7; unclear D gene. V gave up 1 base and J gave up 12 bases, with 10 bases separating them. Germline V CDR1 and CDR2: LGHNT, FRNRAP. The CDR3 has 11 amino acids. The CDR3 reads CASGLGARSYF. CDR3 bases: TGTGCTAGTGGTTTGGGGGCCCGGTCGTACTTC.

This sequence joins TRBV27 and TRBJ1-2; D remains ambiguous. CDR1 and CDR2 from the germline V gene are MNHEY and SMNVEV (reference sequence). CDR3 length: 13 residues. V lost 2 bases, J lost 8 bases, and 12 bases lay in between. The CDR3 reads CASSLNGRGGYTF. In nucleotides, the CDR3 is TGTGCCAGCAGTTTAAACGGAAGAGGGGGCTACACCTTC.

V is TRBV6-5 and J is TRBJ1-2; TRBD1 aligns across 7 bases. The CDR3 totals 12 residues. CDR1 is MNHEY and CDR2 is SVGAGI in the germline V gene. V shed 6 bases, J shed 3 bases, and the junction held 1 base outside the gene matches. CDR3 amino acids: CASSGTDYGYTF. DNA for the CDR3: TGTGCCAGCAGCGGGACAGACTATGGCTACACCTTC.

The V and J genes are TRBV6-5 and TRBJ1-1; 9 bases agree with TRBD1. The length of the CDR3 is 14 residues. V gave up 2 bases and J gave up 12 bases; unmatched junction bases: 10. CDR1 and CDR2 (germline): MNHEY, SVGAGI. The DNA for the CDR3 is TGTGCCAGCAGTTACACATTAACAGGGGGCGAGACTTTCTTT. It yields the protein CASSYTLTGGETFF.

The chain has TRBV27 and TRBJ2-7; D is perhaps TRBD2 (5 bases). The V end lost 3 bases, the J end lost 3 bases, and 12 bases lay between the germline ends. CDR1 MNHEY and CDR2 SMNVEV come from the germline V gene (reference sequence). The CDR3 covers 14 residues. The CDR3 region has the DNA TGTGCCAGCAGTTTTGGAGGCGAGGTCTACGAGCAGTACTTC. Translating gives CASSFGGEVYEQYF.

The rearrangement links TRBV5-1 to TRBJ2-1; 14 bases line up with TRBD2. The V segment lost 1 base and the J segment 6 bases; nucleotides outside the gene matches: 12. The CDR3 length is 19 residues. Per the germline V gene, CDR1 is SGHRS and CDR2 is YFSETQ. The CDR3: CASSLRLAGGSGYGNEQFF. DNA of the CDR3: TGCGCCAGCAGCTTGAGACTAGCGGGAGGGTCTGGGTACGGCAATGAGCAGTTCTTC.

The rearrangement joins TRBV6-6 to TRBJ2-3, with D hard to call. Germline-derived CDR1 and CDR2 are MNHNY and SVGAGI (reference sequence). The germline V and J ends were trimmed by 7 bases and 10 bases, with 15 bases remaining between them. The CDR3 spans 12 residues. The CDR3 DNA reads as TGTGCCAGCACCGACGGAACTAAGCCGCAGTATTTT. Protein: CASTDGTKPQYF.

The V and J genes are TRBV7-6 and TRBJ2-3, with D perhaps TRBD1 (5 bases). CDR3 length equals 16 residues. V was pared by 5 bases and J by 3 bases, with 18 bases between. Germline CDR1 is SGHVS and CDR2 is FNYEAQ. The CDR3 region is CASSIYAQGRTDTQYF. CDR3 nucleotide sequence: TGTGCCAGCAGCATATACGCCCAGGGAAGGACAGATACGCAGTATTTT.

The V gene is TRBV10-3, the J gene TRBJ2-1; TRBD2 matches 9 bases. Germline V CDR1 and CDR2: ENHRY, SYGVKD. The J segment lost 9 bases and the V segment lost 0 bases, leaving 6 bases of the junction unmatched. The CDR3 spans 15 residues. As DNA, the CDR3 is TGTGCCATCAGTGAGTCGCGGGGGGGATTGGGTGAGCAGTTCTTC. Its translation is CAISESRGGLGEQFF.

This chain links TRBV4-1 with TRBJ2-1; D is possibly TRBD2 (6 bases). The CDR3 spans 17 residues. The V and J ends lost 4 bases and 0 bases respectively, with 16 bases between them. Germline lookup yields CDR1 MGHRA and CDR2 YSYEKL. The CDR3 loop is CASSPTWDLSSYNEQFF. The CDR3 coding sequence is TGCGCCAGCAGCCCGACCTGGGACTTGAGCTCCTACAATGAGCAGTTCTTC.

The chain combines TRBV30 with TRBJ1-1; maybe TRBD1 (6 bases). This CDR3 comprises 14 residues. Germline CDR1 reads GTSNPN; CDR2 reads SVGIG (reference sequence). Trimming pared 2 bases from V and 3 bases from J, leaving 13 bases between. The CDR3 loop is CAWSSGVSYTEAFF. The CDR3 DNA reads TGTGCCTGGAGTTCAGGGGTGTCGTACACTGAAGCTTTCTTT. Full variable domain (outside the CDR3, taken from reference TRBV30 and TRBJ1-1): SQTIHQWPATLVQPVGSPLSLECTVEGTSNPNLYWYRQAAGRGLQLLFYSVGIGQISSEVPQNLSASRPQDRQFILSSKKLLLSDSGFYLCAWSSGVSYTEAFFGQGTRLTVV.

The CDR3 sequence: CASSEAGLTYYYTF. In nucleotides, the CDR3 is TGTGCCAGCAGTGAAGCAGGCCTAACTTACTACTACACCTTC. The V call is TRBV2, the J call TRBJ1-2; no reliable D call. The V gene's germline CDR1 is SNHLY and CDR2 FYNNEI. Trimming removed 0 bases from V and 10 bases from J, with 15 bases in between. This CDR3 is built from 14 residues.

In its sample, this clone was seen a few times. This chain uses TRBV6-5 with TRBJ2-7; D unclear. V gave up 0 bases and J gave up 3 bases, with 9 bases separating them. The length of the CDR3 is 14 residues. Germline V gene sequence: CDR1 MNHEY, CDR2 SVGAGI. The CDR3 loop is CASSYSRGGYEQYF. The CDR3 nucleotides are TGTGCCAGCAGTTACTCCCGAGGCGGCTACGAGCAGTACTTC.